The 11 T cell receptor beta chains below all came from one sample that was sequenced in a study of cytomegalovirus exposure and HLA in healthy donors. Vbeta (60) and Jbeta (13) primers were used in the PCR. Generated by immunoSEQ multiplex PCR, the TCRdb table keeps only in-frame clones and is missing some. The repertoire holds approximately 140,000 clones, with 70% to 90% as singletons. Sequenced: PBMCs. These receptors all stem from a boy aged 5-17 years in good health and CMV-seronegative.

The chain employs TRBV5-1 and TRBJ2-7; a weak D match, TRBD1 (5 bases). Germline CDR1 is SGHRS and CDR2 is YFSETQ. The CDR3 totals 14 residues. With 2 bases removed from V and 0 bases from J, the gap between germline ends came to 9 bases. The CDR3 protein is CASSFSRVSYEQYF. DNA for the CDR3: TGCGCCAGCAGCTTTAGCAGGGTCTCCTACGAGCAGTACTTC.

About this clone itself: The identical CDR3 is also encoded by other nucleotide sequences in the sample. The CDR3 coding sequence is TGTGCCAGCAGCTTGGGGCGGGAAGAGACCCAGTACTTC. Encoded protein: CASSLGREETQYF. This chain uses TRBV5-4 with TRBJ2-5; D possibly corresponds to TRBD2 (5 bases). This CDR3 contains 13 residues. The V gene's germline CDR1 is SGHNT and CDR2 YYREEE (reference sequence). V dropped 0 bases and J dropped 3 bases, with 6 bases sitting between them.

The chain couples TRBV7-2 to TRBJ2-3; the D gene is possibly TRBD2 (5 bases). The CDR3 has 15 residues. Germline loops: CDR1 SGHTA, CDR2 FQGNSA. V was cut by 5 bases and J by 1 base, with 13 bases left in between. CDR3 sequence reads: CASSASGSGTDTQYF. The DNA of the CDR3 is TGTGCCAGCAGCGCATCCGGTAGCGGCACAGATACGCAGTATTTT.

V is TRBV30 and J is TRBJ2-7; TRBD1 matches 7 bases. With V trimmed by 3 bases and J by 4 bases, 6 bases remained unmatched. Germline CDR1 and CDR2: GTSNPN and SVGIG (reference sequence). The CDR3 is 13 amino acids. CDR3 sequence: CAWRQGSRYEQYF. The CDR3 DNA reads TGTGCCTGGAGACAGGGGTCAAGGTACGAGCAGTACTTC.

CDR3 nucleotides: TGTGCCAGCAGTGAAGCGGGGGGATTCTCCTACGAGCAGTACTTC. Its translation: CASSEAGGFSYEQYF. The V call is TRBV2, the J call TRBJ2-7; D perhaps matches TRBD2 (6 bases). CDR1 is SNHLY, CDR2 FYNNEI, per germline. V shed 0 bases and J shed 0 bases, with 9 bases lying between them. The CDR3 loop spans 15 amino acids.

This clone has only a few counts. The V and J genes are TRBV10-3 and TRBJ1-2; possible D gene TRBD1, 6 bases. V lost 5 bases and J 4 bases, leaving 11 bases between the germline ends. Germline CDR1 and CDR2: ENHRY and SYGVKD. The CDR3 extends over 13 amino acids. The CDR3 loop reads CAISSDSPYGYTF. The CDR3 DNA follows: TGTGCCATCAGTTCGGACAGCCCCTATGGCTACACCTTC.

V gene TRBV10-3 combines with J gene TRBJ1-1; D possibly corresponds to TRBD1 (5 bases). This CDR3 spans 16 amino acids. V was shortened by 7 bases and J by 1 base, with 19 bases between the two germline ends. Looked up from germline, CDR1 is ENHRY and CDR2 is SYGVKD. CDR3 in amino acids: CAIKAWEQGANTEAFF. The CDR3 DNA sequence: TGTGCCATCAAAGCATGGGAACAAGGGGCGAACACTGAAGCTTTCTTT.

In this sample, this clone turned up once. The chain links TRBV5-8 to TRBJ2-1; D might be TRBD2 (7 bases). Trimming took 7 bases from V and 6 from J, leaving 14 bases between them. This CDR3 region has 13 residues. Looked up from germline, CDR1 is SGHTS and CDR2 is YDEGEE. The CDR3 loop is CASPPRGANEQFF. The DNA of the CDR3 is TGTGCCAGCCCTCCCCGGGGGGCCAATGAGCAGTTCTTC.

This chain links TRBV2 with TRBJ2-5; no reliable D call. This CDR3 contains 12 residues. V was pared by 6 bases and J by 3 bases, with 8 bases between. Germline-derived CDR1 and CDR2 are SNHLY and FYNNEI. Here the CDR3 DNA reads TGTGCCAGCAGCCGGGTCGAAGAGACCCAGTACTTC. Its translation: CASSRVEETQYF. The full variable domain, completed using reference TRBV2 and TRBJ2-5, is EPEVTQTPSHQVTQMGQEVILRCVPISNHLYFYWYRQILGQKVEFLVSFYNNEISEKSEIFDDQFSVERPDGSNFTLKIRSTKLEDSAMYFCASSRVEETQYFGPGTRLLVL.

In DNA form, the CDR3 reads TGTGCCAGCAGCCAGAACCAGGGTGGGTTCGGCAATCAGCCCCAGCATTTT. Translation gives CASSQNQGGFGNQPQHF. This chain uses TRBV7-2 with TRBJ1-5, with D maybe TRBD1 (5 bases). Germline-derived CDR1 and CDR2 are SGHTA and FQGNSA. The CDR3 sequence is 17 residues long. V lost 5 bases to trimming and J lost 2 bases, with 19 bases between them.

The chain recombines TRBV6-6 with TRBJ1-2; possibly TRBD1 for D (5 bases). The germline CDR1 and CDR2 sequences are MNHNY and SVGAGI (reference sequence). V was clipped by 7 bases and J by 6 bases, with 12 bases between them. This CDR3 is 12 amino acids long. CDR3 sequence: CASKRQHHGYTF. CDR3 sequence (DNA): TGTGCCAGCAAAAGACAGCATCATGGCTACACCTTC.